These T cell receptor beta chains were read from a single sample in a study of cytomegalovirus exposure and HLA in healthy donors. Profiling relied on immunoSEQ multiplex PCR, and the TCRdb table lists in-frame clones only, not all of them. The profile shows approximately 100,000 clones, roughly three quarters of them singletons. Sequencing was done on a sample of PBMCs. These receptors all stem from a woman between 40 and 55 years old in good health and CMV-seropositive. CDR3s include the opening cysteine and the closing phenylalanine or tryptophan. D genes are given only for firm matches. Size values are once, few and many counts, or a class for expanded clones, and some rows have none.

TRBV4-2,TRBD2,TRBJ2-1,.,TGTGCCAGCAGCCAAGTAGCGGGAAGGTTGGATGTGCAGTTCTTC,CASSQVAGRLDVQFF
TRBV6-5,.,TRBJ2-2,many,TGTGCCAGCAGTTTAGAGACAGACACCGGGGAGCTGTTTTTT,CASSLETDTGELFF
TRBV9,TRBD2,TRBJ2-2,.,TGTGCCAGCAGCGTAGCGGGGACTAGCGGGGGGATCGGGGAGCTGTTTTTT,CASSVAGTSGGIGELFF
TRBV10-3,.,TRBJ1-1,.,TGTGCCATCAGTGAGAATAGTAAGGGGGATGAAGCTTTCTTT,CAISENSKGDEAFF
TRBV12-5,TRBD2,TRBJ2-2,.,TGTGCTAGTGGCCCGGGACTAGCGGTCACCGGGGAGCTGTTTTTT,CASGPGLAVTGELFF
TRBV7-9,.,TRBJ2-1,.,TGTGCCAGCAGTCTAGAGGGGGATCGGTACAATGAGCAGTTCTTC,CASSLEGDRYNEQFF
TRBV27,.,TRBJ1-2,.,TGTGCCAGCGGGCAGGCTAACTATGGCTACACCTTC,CASGQANYGYTF
TRBV20-1,.,TRBJ1-2,once,TGCAGTGTCCAGCGGGGCTACACCTTC,CSVQRGYTF
TRBV7-9,TRBD2,TRBJ2-3,.,TGTGCCAGCAGCTATTCCGGGACTAGCGGATCAGATACGCAGTATTTT,CASSYSGTSGSDTQYF
TRBV6-4,TRBD1,TRBJ1-6,.,TGTGCCAGCAGTTTACAGGGGGTAAATTCACCCCTCCACTTT,CASSLQGVNSPLHF
TRBV5-1,.,TRBJ1-3,.,TGCGCCAGCGCAGGTGGAAACACCATATATTTT,CASAGGNTIYF
TRBV5-4,TRBD1,TRBJ1-1,.,TGTGCCAGCAGCTTGGGAGGGACAGTGAACACTGAAGCTTTCTTT,CASSLGGTVNTEAFF
TRBV25-1,.,TRBJ1-4,.,TGTGCCAGCAAAGGGACAACAACTAATGAAAAACTGTTTTTT,CASKGTTTNEKLFF
TRBV6-1,.,TRBJ1-2,.,TGTGCCAGCAGCGGAAGACAGAGCGCCTATGGCTACACCTTC,CASSGRQSAYGYTF
TRBV5-1,TRBD2,TRBJ2-1,.,TGCGCCAGCAGCGACTATGTAGCGGGGGGATACAATGAGCAGTTCTTC,CASSDYVAGGYNEQFF
TRBV18,TRBD1,TRBJ1-4,.,TGTGCCAGCTCACCAAGGTCAGGGGGCGCATTTGAAAAACTGTTTTTT,CASSPRSGGAFEKLFF
TRBV6-6,TRBD1,TRBJ2-2,.,TGTGCCAGCAGTTACTCGCGGACAGGGAAGACCGGGGAGCTGTTTTTT,CASSYSRTGKTGELFF
TRBV10-3,.,TRBJ1-1,once,TGTGCCATCAGTGAGTTACAGGGTGCCGGGGACACTGAAGCTTTCTTT,CAISELQGAGDTEAFF